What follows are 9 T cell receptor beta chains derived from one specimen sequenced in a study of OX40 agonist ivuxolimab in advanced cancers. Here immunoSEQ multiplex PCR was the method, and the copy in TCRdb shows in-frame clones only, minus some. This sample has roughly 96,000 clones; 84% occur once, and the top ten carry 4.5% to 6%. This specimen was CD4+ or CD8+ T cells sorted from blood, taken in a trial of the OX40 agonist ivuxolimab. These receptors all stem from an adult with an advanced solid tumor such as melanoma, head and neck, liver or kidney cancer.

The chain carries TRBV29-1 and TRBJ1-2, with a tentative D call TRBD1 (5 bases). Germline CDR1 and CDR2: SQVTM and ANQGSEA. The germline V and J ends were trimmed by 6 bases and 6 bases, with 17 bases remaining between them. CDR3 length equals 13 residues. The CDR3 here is CSVGDTGTHGYTF. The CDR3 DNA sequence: TGCAGCGTAGGAGATACCGGGACCCATGGCTACACCTTC. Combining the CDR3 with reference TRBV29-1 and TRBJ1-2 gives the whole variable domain SAVISQKPSRDICQRGTSLTIQCQVDSQVTMMFWYRQQPGQSLTLIATANQGSEATYESGFVIDKFPISRPNLTFSTLTVSNMSPEDSSIYLCSVGDTGTHGYTFGSGTRLTVV.

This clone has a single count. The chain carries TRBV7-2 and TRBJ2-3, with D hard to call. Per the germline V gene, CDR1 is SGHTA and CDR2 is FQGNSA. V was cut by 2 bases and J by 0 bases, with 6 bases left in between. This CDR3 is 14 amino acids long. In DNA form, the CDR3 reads TGTGCCAGCAGCTTAACCTCGAGCACAGATACGCAGTATTTT. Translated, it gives CASSLTSSTDTQYF.

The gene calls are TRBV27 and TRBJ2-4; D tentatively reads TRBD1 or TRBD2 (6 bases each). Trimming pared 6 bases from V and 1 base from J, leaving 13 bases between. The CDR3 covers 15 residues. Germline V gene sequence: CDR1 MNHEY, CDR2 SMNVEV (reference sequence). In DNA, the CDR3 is TGTGCCAGCAGCCGCGAAGGGGGGGCCAAAAACATTCAGTACTTC. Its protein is CASSREGGAKNIQYF.

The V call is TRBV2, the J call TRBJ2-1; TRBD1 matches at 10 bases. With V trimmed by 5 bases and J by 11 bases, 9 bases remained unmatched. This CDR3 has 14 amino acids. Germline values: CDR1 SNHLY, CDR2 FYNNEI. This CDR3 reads CASSNPGQGSKQFF. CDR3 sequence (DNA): TGTGCCAGCAGTAACCCGGGACAGGGGTCGAAGCAGTTCTTC.

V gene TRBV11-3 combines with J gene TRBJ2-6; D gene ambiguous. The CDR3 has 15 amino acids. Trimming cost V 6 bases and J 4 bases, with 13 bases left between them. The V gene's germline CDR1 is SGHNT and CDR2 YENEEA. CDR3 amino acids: CASSVGSAGANVLTF. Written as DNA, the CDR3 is TGTGCCAGCAGTGTAGGGTCAGCAGGGGCCAACGTCCTGACTTTC.

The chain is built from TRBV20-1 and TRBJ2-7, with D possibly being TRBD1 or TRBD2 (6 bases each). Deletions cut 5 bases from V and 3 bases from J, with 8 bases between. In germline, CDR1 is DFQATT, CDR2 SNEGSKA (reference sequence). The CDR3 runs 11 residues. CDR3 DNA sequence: TGCAGTGCTGGAGGGGGCTACGAGCAGTACTTC. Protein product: CSAGGGYEQYF.

The CDR3 spells CASSLAGRRGDGYTF. The CDR3 region has the DNA TGTGCCAGCAGCTTGGCCGGGCGAAGGGGAGATGGCTACACCTTC. The J gene is TRBJ1-2, the V gene TRBV5-6, with a possible D match to TRBD1 (5 bases). The CDR3 covers 15 residues. V was pared by 0 bases and J by 6 bases, with 15 bases between. CDR1 is SGHDT, CDR2 YYEEEE, per germline.

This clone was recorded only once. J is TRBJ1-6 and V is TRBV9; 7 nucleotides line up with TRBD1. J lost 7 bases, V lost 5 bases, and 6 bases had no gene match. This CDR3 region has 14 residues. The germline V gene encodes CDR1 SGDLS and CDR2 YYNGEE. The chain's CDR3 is CASRGDSKNSPLHF. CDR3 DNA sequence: TGTGCCAGCAGGGGGGACAGTAAGAATTCACCCCTCCACTTT. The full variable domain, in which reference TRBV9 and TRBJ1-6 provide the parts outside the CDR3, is DSGVTQTPKHLITATGQRVTLRCSPRSGDLSVYWYQQSLDQGLQFLIQYYNGEERAKGNILERFSAQQFPDLHSELNLSSLELGDSALYFCASRGDSKNSPLHFGNGTRLTVT.

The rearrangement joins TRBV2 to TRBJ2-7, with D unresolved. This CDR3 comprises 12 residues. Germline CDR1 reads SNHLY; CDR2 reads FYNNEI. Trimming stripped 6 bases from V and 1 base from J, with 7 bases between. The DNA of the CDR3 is TGTGCCAGCAGGCCCGGGTCCTACGAGCAGTACTTC. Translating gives CASRPGSYEQYF.